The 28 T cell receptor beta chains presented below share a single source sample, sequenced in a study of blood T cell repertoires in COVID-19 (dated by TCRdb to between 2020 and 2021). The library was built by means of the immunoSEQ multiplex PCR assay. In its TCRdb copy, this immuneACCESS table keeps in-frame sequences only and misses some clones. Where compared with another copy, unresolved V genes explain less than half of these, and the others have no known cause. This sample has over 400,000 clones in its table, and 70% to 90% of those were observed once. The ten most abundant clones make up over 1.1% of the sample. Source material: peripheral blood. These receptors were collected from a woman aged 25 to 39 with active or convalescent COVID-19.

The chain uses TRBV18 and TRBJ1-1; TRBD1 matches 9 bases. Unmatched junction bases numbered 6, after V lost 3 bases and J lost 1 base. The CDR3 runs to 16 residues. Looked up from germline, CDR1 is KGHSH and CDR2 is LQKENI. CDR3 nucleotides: TGTGCCAGCTCACCTACGGACAGGGGAGGGAACACTGAAGCTTTCTTT. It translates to CASSPTDRGGNTEAFF.

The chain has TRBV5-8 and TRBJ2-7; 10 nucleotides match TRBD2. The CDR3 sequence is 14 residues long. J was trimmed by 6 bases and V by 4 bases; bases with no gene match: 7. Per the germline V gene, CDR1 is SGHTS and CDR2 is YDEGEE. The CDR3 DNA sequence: TGTGCCAGCAGCAGGCTAGCGGGAGAGGTCGAGCAGTACTTC. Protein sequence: CASSRLAGEVEQYF.

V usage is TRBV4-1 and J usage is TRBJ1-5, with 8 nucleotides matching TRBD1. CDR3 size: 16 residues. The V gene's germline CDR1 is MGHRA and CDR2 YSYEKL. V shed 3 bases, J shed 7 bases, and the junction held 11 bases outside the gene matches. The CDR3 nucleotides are TGCGCCAGCAGCCATGGACAGGGTACGACCAGCCAGCCCCAGCATTTT. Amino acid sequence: CASSHGQGTTSQPQHF.

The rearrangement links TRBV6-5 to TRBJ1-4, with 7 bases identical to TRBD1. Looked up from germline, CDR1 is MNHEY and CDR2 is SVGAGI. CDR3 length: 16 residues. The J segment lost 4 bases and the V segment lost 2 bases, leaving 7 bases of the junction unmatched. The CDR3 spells CASSYVGGEINEKLFF. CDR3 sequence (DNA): TGTGCCAGCAGTTACGTAGGGGGCGAAATTAATGAAAAACTGTTTTTT.

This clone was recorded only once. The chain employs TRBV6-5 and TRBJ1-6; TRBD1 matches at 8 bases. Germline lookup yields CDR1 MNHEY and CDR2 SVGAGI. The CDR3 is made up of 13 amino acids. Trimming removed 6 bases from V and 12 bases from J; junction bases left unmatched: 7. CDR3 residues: CASSPGGWRPLHF. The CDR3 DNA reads TGTGCCAGCAGCCCAGGGGGCTGGCGACCCCTCCACTTT.

The CDR3 DNA follows: TGTGCCAGCAGCATTCCCCAACAGGGACCGAACACTGAAGCTTTCTTT. Translating gives CASSIPQQGPNTEAFF. The rearrangement links TRBV28 to TRBJ1-1; D may be TRBD1 (6 bases). Trimming removed 6 bases at V and 1 base at J, with 18 bases between. The CDR3 spans 16 residues. CDR1 is MDHEN and CDR2 is SYDVKM in the germline V gene.

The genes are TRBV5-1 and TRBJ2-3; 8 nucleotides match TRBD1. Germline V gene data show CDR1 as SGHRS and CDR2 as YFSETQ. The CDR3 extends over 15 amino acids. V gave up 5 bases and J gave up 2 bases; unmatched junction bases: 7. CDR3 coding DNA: TGCGCCAGCAGGGAACCGGGACAGGTCACAGATACGCAGTATTTT. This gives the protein CASREPGQVTDTQYF. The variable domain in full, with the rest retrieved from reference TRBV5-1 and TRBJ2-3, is KAGVTQTPRYLIKTRGQQVTLSCSPISGHRSVSWYQQTPGQGLQFLFEYFSETQRNKGNFPGRFSGRQFSNSRSEMNVSTLELGDSALYLCASREPGQVTDTQYFGPGTRLTVL.

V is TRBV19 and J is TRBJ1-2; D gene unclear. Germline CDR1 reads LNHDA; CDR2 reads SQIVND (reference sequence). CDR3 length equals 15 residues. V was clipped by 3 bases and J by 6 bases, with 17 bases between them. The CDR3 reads CASSIGGPGVNGYTF. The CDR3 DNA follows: TGTGCCAGTAGTATTGGAGGGCCCGGGGTGAATGGCTACACCTTC.

CDR3 residues: CASSPGEEGLETQYF. CDR3 DNA: TGTGCCAGCAGCCCCGGAGAGGAGGGGTTAGAGACCCAGTACTTC. The rearrangement joins TRBV3-1 (or the pseudogene TRBV3-2) to TRBJ2-5, with a possible D match to TRBD2 (6 bases). The CDR3 covers 15 residues. Germline V CDR1 and CDR2: LGHDT, YNNKEL (reference sequence). V was cut by 4 bases and J by 4 bases, with 16 bases left in between.

The CDR3 nucleotides read TGCGCCAGCAGTCACCTATCGGGAGGTCTATCCTACGAGCAGTACTTC. Encoded protein: CASSHLSGGLSYEQYF. This chain uses TRBV4-1 with TRBJ2-7, with TRBD2 matching 7 bases. Germline CDR1 MGHRA, CDR2 YSYEKL. Trimming removed 6 bases from V and 1 base from J; junction bases left unmatched: 12. The CDR3 loop spans 16 amino acids.

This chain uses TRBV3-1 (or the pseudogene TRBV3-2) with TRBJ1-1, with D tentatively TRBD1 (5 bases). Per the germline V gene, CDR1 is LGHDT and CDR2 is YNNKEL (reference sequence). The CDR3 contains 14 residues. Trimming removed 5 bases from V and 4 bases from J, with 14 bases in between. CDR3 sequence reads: CASSYTGVGTEAFF. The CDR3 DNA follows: TGTGCCAGCAGCTACACAGGTGTGGGCACTGAAGCTTTCTTT.

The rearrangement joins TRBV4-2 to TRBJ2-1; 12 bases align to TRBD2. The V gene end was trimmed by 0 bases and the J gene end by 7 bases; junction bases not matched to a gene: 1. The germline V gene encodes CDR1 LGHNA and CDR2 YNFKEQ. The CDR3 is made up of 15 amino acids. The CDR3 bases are TGTGCCAGCAGCCAAGAAACTAGCGGGAGGAATGAGCAGTTCTTC. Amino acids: CASSQETSGRNEQFF.

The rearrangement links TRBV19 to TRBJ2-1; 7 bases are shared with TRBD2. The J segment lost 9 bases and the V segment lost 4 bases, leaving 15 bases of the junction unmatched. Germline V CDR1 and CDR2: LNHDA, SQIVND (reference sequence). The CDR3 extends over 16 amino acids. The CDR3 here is CASSTRQKLASGEQFF. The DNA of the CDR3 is TGTGCCAGTAGTACTCGACAGAAACTAGCGTCGGGTGAGCAGTTCTTC.

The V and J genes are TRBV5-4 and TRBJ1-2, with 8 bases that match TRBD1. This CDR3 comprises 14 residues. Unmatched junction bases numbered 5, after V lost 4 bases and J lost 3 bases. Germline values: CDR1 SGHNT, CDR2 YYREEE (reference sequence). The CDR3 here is CASSTQQGDYGYTF. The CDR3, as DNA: TGTGCCAGCAGCACCCAACAGGGGGACTATGGCTACACCTTC.

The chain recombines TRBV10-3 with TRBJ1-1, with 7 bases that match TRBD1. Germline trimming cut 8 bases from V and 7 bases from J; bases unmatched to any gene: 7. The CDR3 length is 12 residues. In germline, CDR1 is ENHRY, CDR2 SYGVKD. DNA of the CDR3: TGTGCCATCTCCACAGGGGCTGATGAAGCTTTCTTT. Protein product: CAISTGADEAFF.

CDR3 nucleotides: TGTGCCATCAGTGAGGGCGGCATTGATACGCAGTATTTT. Residues: CAISEGGIDTQYF. This chain joins TRBV10-3 and TRBJ2-3; D remains ambiguous. From germline, CDR1 is ENHRY and CDR2 SYGVKD. This CDR3 spans 13 amino acids. The V and J ends lost 2 bases and 6 bases respectively, with 9 bases between them.

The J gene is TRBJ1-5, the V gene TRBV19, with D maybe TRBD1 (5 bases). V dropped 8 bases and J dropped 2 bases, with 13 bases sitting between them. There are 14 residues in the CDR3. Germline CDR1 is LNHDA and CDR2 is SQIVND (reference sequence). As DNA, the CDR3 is TGTGCCAGTGCAAGGGGTTTCGGCAATCAGCCCCAGCATTTT. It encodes CASARGFGNQPQHF.

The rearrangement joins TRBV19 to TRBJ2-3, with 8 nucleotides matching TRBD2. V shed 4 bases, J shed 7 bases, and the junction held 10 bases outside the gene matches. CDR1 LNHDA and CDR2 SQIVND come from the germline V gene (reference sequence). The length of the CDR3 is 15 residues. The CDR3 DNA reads TGTGCCAGTAGTAGAGGGTCCGGGGGGGCGAATACGCAGTATTTT. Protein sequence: CASSRGSGGANTQYF.

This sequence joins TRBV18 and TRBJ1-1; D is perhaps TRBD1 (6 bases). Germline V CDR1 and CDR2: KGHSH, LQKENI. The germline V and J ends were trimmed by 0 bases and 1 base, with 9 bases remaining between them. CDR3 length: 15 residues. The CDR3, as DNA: TGTGCCAGCTCACCACCGAGGGGACAGAACACTGAAGCTTTCTTT. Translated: CASSPPRGQNTEAFF.

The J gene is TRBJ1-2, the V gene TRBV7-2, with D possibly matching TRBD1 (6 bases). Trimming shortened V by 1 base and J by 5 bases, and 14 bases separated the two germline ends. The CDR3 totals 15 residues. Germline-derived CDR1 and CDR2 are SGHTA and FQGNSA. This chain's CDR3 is CASSLVNVQGYGYTF. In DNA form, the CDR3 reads TGTGCCAGCAGCTTAGTCAACGTACAGGGTTATGGCTACACCTTC.

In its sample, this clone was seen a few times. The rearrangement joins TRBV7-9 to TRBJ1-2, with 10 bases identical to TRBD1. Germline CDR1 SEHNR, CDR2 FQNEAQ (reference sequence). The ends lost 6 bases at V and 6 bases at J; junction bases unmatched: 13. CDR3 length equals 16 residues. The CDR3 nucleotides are TGTGCCAGCAGTCAACGGACAGGGGGAGCGAGTGATGGCTACACCTTC. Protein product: CASSQRTGGASDGYTF.

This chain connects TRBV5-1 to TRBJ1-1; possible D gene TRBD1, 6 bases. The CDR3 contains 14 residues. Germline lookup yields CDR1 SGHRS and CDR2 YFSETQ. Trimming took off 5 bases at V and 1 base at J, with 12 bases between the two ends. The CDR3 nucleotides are TGCGCCAGCAGTGGGGGCGGAAAGAACACTGAAGCTTTCTTT. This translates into CASSGGGKNTEAFF.

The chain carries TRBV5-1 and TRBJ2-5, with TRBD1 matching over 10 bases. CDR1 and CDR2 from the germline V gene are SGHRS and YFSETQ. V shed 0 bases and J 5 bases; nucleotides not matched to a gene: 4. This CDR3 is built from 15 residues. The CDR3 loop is CASSLGQGAVETQYF. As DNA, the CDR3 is TGCGCCAGCAGCTTGGGACAGGGGGCGGTGGAGACCCAGTACTTC.

The CDR3 DNA follows: TGTGCCAGCAGCGGGACTAGCGCCGGGGTCTCCTACGAGCAGTACTTC. Translated, it gives CASSGTSAGVSYEQYF. The rearrangement uses TRBV5-5 and TRBJ2-7, with 10 bases matching TRBD2. The CDR3 sequence is 16 residues long. In germline, CDR1 is SGHKS, CDR2 YYEKEE (reference sequence). Trimming cost V 4 bases and J 0 bases; bases outside gene matches: 7.

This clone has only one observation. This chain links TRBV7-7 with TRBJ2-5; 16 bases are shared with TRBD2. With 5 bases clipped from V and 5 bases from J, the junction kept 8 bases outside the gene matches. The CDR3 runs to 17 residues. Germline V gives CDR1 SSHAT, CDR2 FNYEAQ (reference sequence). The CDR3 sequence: CASSPGLAGGPRETQYF. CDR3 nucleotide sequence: TGTGCCAGCAGCCCGGGACTAGCGGGGGGGCCACGGGAGACCCAGTACTTC.

Here the CDR3 reads CASKPSSGGTDTQYF. The CDR3 DNA reads as TGTGCCAGCAAACCGTCTAGCGGGGGCACAGATACGCAGTATTTT. This sequence joins TRBV2 and TRBJ2-3, with 9 bases aligning to TRBD2. Germline-derived CDR1 and CDR2 are SNHLY and FYNNEI. The CDR3 spans 15 residues. Losses at the gene ends were 7 bases for V and 1 base for J; bases not matched to a gene: 6.

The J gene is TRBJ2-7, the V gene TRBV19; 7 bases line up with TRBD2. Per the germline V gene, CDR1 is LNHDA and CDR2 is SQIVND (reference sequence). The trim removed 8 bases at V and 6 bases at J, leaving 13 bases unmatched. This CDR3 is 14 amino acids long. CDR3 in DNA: TGTGCCAGTGCGTCCGGGACTACATTAGCCGAGCAGTACTTC. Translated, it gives CASASGTTLAEQYF.

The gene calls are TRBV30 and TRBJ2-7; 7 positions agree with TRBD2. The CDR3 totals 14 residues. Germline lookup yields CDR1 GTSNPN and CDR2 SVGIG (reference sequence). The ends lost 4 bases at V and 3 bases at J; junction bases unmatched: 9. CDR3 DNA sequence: TGTGCCTGGACCCCCGGGGGGTCCCTCTACGAGCAGTACTTC. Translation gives CAWTPGGSLYEQYF.